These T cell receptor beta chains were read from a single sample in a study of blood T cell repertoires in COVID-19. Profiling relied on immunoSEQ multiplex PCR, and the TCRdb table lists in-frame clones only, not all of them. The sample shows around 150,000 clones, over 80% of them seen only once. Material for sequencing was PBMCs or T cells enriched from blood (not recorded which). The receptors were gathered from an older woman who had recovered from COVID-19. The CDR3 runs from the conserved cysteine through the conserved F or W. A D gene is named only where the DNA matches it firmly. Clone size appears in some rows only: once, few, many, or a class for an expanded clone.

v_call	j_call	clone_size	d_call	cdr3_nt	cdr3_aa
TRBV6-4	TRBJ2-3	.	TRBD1	TGTGCCAGCAGTGACACAGGGGGCTTGACAGATACGCAGTATTTT	CASSDTGGLTDTQYF
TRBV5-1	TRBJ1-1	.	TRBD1	TGCGCCAGCAGCTCTGACAGGGAGAACACTGAAGCTTTCTTT	CASSSDRENTEAFF
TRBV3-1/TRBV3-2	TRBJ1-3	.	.	TGTGCCAGCAGCCAAGTTATGAGGGTCGGAAACACCATATATTTT	CASSQVMRVGNTIYF
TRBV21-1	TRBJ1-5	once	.	TGTGCCAGCAGCGCCGGTTACAGGGTCCGGGGTCAGCCCCAGCATTTT	CASSAGYRVRGQPQHF
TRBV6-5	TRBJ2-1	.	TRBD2	TGTGCCAGCAGTCGAACTAGCGGGGGATACAATGAGCAGTTCTTC	CASSRTSGGYNEQFF
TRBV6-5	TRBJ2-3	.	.	TGTGCCAGCAGGGACCTATGGGGCATCGCAGATACGCAGTATTTT	CASRDLWGIADTQYF
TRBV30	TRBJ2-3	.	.	TGTGCCTGGGCAATACCGACAACAGATACGCAGTATTTT	CAWAIPTTDTQYF
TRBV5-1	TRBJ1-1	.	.	TGCGCCAGCAGGAGGGCCACAACCAACACTGAAGCTTTCTTT	CASRRATTNTEAFF
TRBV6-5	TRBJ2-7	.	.	TGTGCCAGCACCCCGGGAGTCGCCTACGAGCAGTACTTC	CASTPGVAYEQYF
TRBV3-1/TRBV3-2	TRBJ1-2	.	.	TGTGCCAGCAGCCCCAGAGGGGGAACCGGCTACACCTTC	CASSPRGGTGYTF
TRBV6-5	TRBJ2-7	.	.	TGTGCCAGCAGTTACAATAGATTCTCCTACGAGCAGTACTTC	CASSYNRFSYEQYF
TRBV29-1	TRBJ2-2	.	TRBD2	TGCAGCGTTGAGGGGGGGTCCGGGGAGCTGTTTTTT	CSVEGGSGELFF
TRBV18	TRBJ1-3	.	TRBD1	TGTGCCAGCTCACAGCGAACAGGGGGCACTGGAAACACCATATATTTT	CASSQRTGGTGNTIYF
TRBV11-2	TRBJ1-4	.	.	TGTGCCAGCAGCAACCCCTCCGGAAAACTGTTTTTT	CASSNPSGKLFF
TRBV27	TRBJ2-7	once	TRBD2	TGTGCCAGCAGTCCAGGGACTAGCGGGAGATACGAGCAGTACTTC	CASSPGTSGRYEQYF
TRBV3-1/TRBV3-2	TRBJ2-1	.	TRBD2	TGTGCCAGCAGCGGACTAGCGGGAGAAGGGAAGTTTGGGCATGAGCAGTTCTTC	CASSGLAGEGKFGHEQFF
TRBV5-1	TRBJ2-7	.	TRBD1	TGCGCCAGCAGCTTGGCTCCGGGACAGGACTCCTACGAGCAGTACTTC	CASSLAPGQDSYEQYF
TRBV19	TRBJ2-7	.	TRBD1	TGTGCCAGTAGCCGGGACAGCAACTCCTACGAGCAGTACTTC	CASSRDSNSYEQYF
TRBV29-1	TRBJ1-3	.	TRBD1	TGCAGCGTGCAACAGGGGACTGGAAACACCATATATTTT	CSVQQGTGNTIYF
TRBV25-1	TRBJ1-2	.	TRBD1	TGTGCCAGCAGTGAATTGGACAGGGGGGAAAATGGCTACACCTTC	CASSELDRGENGYTF
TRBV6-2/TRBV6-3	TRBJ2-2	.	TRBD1	TGTGCCAGCAGCCACAGGGGGGAGACCGGGGAGCTGTTTTTT	CASSHRGETGELFF